The sequence of this T cell receptor beta chain was determined in a study of blood T cell repertoires in COVID-19. Study details: Both acute and convalescent COVID-19 samples were obtained from the United States, Italy and Spain. PBMCs, B-cell-depleted T cells, or T cells provided the cDNA or gDNA that made up the material.

Seattle participants joined during active infection and were tracked over time. V lost 0 bases, J lost 0 bases, and 6 bases lay in between. The CDR3 sequence is 15 residues long. The germline CDR1 and CDR2 sequences are SSHAT and FNYEAQ (reference sequence). Authors' methods: The assay estimated nucleated cells by amplifying reference gene primers. The repertoire was sequenced with immunoSEQ multiplex PCR; TCRdb's copy has only in-frame clones and lacks some. That table is the source of V, J and clone size, and D and trimming were worked out from the DNA. The sample records 200,000 to 300,000 clones, around 86% being singletons.

This receptor was obtained from a woman in her sixties or seventies with COVID-19, enrolled during active disease. Source material: peripheral blood. This chain uses TRBV7-7 with TRBJ2-1; a weak D match, TRBD1 (5 bases). The CDR3 protein is CASSLARASYNEQFF. CDR3 nucleotides: TGTGCCAGCAGCTTAGCCAGGGCCTCCTACAATGAGCAGTTCTTC.